This TCR beta chain derives from a study of T cell changes during pregnancy in multiple sclerosis. Clones were read by immunoSEQ multiplex PCR, and TCRdb kept only the in-frame ones, dropping some. The sample holds about 79,000 clones, 75% to 95% seen once. V dropped 3 bases and J dropped 5; count of bases not matched to a gene: 4. The CDR3 loop spans 14 amino acids. Germline V lookup: CDR1 SGHRS, CDR2 YFSETQ. The J gene is TRBJ1-1, the V gene TRBV5-1, with TRBD1 matching over 10 bases. Material: CD4+ T cells from peripheral blood mononuclear cells, obtained in the second trimester of pregnancy. This clonotype was obtained from a female donor with multiple sclerosis, enrolled in a pregnancy study. This CDR3 is CASSSGTGVTEAFF. The CDR3 nucleotides read TGCGCCAGCAGCTCCGGGACAGGGGTTACTGAAGCTTTCTTT.